The present TCR beta chain was sequenced within a study of blood T cell repertoires in COVID-19. Looking at the study overall: Whether acute or convalescent, the COVID-19 samples came from the United States, Italy and Spain. The cDNA or gDNA used as material had been derived from T cells, B-cell-depleted T cells, or PBMCs.

Original processing methods: The assay estimated nucleated cells by amplifying reference gene primers. Assay: immunoSEQ multiplex PCR; the TCRdb copy retains only in-frame clones and omits some. V and J calls and clone size follow that table, whereas D and trimming were derived from the DNA. The sample records around 260,000 clones, around 84% being singletons. The TCR comes from a man in his fifties or sixties with acute or convalescent COVID-19. Sequencing was performed on peripheral blood.

The CDR3, as DNA: TGTGCCAGCAGTTGGGACAGAAATCAGCCCCAGCATTTT. Its translation is CASSWDRNQPQHF. V usage is TRBV12-3 or TRBV12-4 and J usage is TRBJ1-5; 7 bases are shared with TRBD1. The CDR3 runs 13 residues. J lost 4 bases, V lost 4 bases, and 1 base had no gene match.